This T cell receptor (beta chain) was sequenced for a study of tumor and adjacent non-tumor tissue in lung cancer. RNA was extracted from bulk tissue without any cell sorting. More than 3 cm separated this lung sample from the edge of the tumor. Deletions cut 6 bases from V and 9 bases from J, with 24 bases between. Germline loops: CDR1 MNHEY, CDR2 SVGAGI. The CDR3 consists of 16 residues. This clonotype was picked up many times. The library came from three nested PCR rounds adapted from ARM-PCR protocols. TCRdb used MiXCR to reprocess the multiplex PCR reads, holding one entry per CDR3 protein. In the table there are roughly 120,000 distinct CDR3 sequences, about 64% of which are singletons.

J is TRBJ2-1 and V is TRBV6-5, with D maybe TRBD2 (5 bases). The sequencing sample was made of distant non-tumor lung tissue. This TCR came from a man in his sixties with non-small cell lung cancer. The CDR3 loop reads CASRNNRDLGFGEQFF. In nucleotides, the CDR3 is TGTGCCAGCAGAAACAACCGGGATCTCGGTTTCGGTGAGCAGTTCTTC.